The subject of this entry is one T cell receptor beta chain. Its antigen is unknown. The protocol was immunoSEQ multiplex PCR, while the TCRdb copy is restricted to in-frame clones and leaves out a portion. The sample lists about 85,000 clones, around four fifths occurring once. The data stem from a study of graft-versus-host responses after intestinal transplantation. The wider study: Each recipient received anti-thymocyte globulin induction, then tacrolimus and steroids for two to three years. Findings of the study overall: Allografts from individuals with graft-donor T cell macrochimerism displayed high graft-versus-host to host-versus-graft clonal ratios. With peak circulating GvH clone levels came an association with early post-transplant HvG declines.

Germline V gene lookup returns CDR1 MNHEY and CDR2 SMNVEV (reference sequence). The CDR3 covers 13 residues. V lost 5 bases and J 5 bases, leaving 12 bases between the germline ends. The V and J genes are TRBV27 and TRBJ1-1; D might be TRBD1 (6 bases). This sequence was found in a human donor who received an intestinal transplant. The material sequenced was unstimulated CD8+ T cells sorted from spleen or lymph node cells, taken before intestinal transplant. The chain's CDR3 is CASSMGRGTEAFF. In DNA form, the CDR3 reads TGTGCCAGCAGTATGGGCAGGGGAACTGAAGCTTTCTTT.